Here is one TCR beta chain with its context. The data stem from a study of cytomegalovirus exposure and HLA in healthy donors. Study context: The same platform used for the 666 first-cohort repertoires was also used for the 95 to 150 validation repertoires, as a later analysis reported.

Using immunoSEQ multiplex PCR, the repertoire was profiled, and TCRdb retains in-frame clones only, with some absent. This table holds 130,000 to 150,000 clones, roughly four fifths found once. The TCR originated in a woman aged 25-40 years in good health and CMV-seronegative. The specimen sequenced was PBMCs.

CDR3 region: CASSASHMAGANVLTF. CDR3 DNA sequence: TGTGCCAGCAGCGCGAGTCATATGGCTGGGGCCAACGTCCTGACTTTC. The rearrangement links TRBV9 to TRBJ2-6, with no clear D. The CDR3 has 16 residues. CDR1 and CDR2 (germline): SGDLS, YYNGEE. Trimming took off 3 bases at V and 2 bases at J, with 12 bases between the two ends.